These 27 T cell receptor beta chains were sequenced from one sample in a study of T cell responses to AZD1222 COVID-19 vaccine. The protocol was immunoSEQ multiplex PCR, while the TCRdb copy is restricted to in-frame clones and leaves out a portion. The sample lists tens of thousands of clones, 89% occurring once. This specimen consisted of peripheral blood, obtained 28 days after the second AZD1222 dose. The receptor source for this set is an adult who received the AZD1222 COVID-19 vaccine.

V usage is TRBV5-8 and J usage is TRBJ1-5, with 9 bases fitting TRBD1. CDR3 length equals 14 residues. Germline V gene sequence: CDR1 SGHTS, CDR2 YDEGEE. Trimming removed 4 bases from V and 6 bases from J; junction bases left unmatched: 5. The chain's CDR3 is CASSPGQGSQPQHF. CDR3 sequence (DNA): TGTGCCAGCAGCCCGGGACAGGGCAGTCAGCCCCAGCATTTT.

This rearrangement joins TRBV5-4 to TRBJ2-1; 7 bases line up with TRBD2. Germline V CDR1 and CDR2: SGHNT, YYREEE (reference sequence). The J segment lost 6 bases and the V segment lost 0 bases, leaving 6 bases of the junction unmatched. The CDR3 is 15 residues long. The DNA of the CDR3 is TGTGCCAGCAGCTTGGTCGGGACTACTTCCAATGAGCAGTTCTTC. It encodes CASSLVGTTSNEQFF.

This chain uses TRBV6-5 with TRBJ2-1; TRBD2 aligns across 12 bases. The CDR3 consists of 15 residues. Germline V CDR1 and CDR2: MNHEY, SVGAGI. The trim removed 5 bases at V and 6 bases at J, leaving 5 bases unmatched. The CDR3 DNA sequence: TGTGCCAGCAGTCTTCTAGCGGGAGGGTTCAATGAGCAGTTCTTC. This codes for CASSLLAGGFNEQFF.

The V gene is TRBV7-9, the J gene TRBJ1-5; D gene unclear. Germline V gene lookup returns CDR1 SEHNR and CDR2 FQNEAQ (reference sequence). Trimming cost V 8 bases and J 6 bases, with 11 bases left between them. This CDR3 spans 12 amino acids. For the CDR3, the DNA is TGTGCCAGCGCTCCGACGAGTCAGCCCCAGCATTTT. This encodes CASAPTSQPQHF. Using reference TRBV7-9 and TRBJ1-5 for the parts outside the CDR3, the full variable domain is DTGVSQNPRHKITKRGQNVTFRCDPISEHNRLYWYRQTLGQGPEFLTYFQNEAQLEKSRLLSDRFSAERPKGSFSTLEIQRTEQGDSAMYLCASAPTSQPQHFGDGTRLSIL.

This clone was found once. The chain recombines TRBV13 with TRBJ2-7; 10 bases align to TRBD1. The germline V gene has CDR1 PRHDT and CDR2 FYEKMQ (reference sequence). With V trimmed by 8 bases and J by 5 bases, 12 bases remained unmatched. The CDR3 totals 15 residues. Written as DNA, the CDR3 is TGTGCCAGCGGTTTGTACCCCGACAGGGGGCACGAGCAGTACTTC. Encoded protein: CASGLYPDRGHEQYF.

This chain links TRBV9 with TRBJ2-3; tentatively, D is TRBD1 (5 bases). The CDR3 contains 16 residues. The germline V gene has CDR1 SGDLS and CDR2 YYNGEE. Deletions cut 0 bases from V and 3 bases from J, with 14 bases between. The CDR3 reads CASSVVPGSKTDTQYF. The CDR3 DNA reads TGTGCCAGCAGCGTAGTCCCAGGGTCTAAGACAGATACGCAGTATTTT.

V gene TRBV5-1 combines with J gene TRBJ2-3; unclear D gene. Trimming took off 4 bases at V and 3 bases at J, with 9 bases between the two ends. Germline loops: CDR1 SGHRS, CDR2 YFSETQ. The CDR3 is made up of 13 amino acids. CDR3 protein: CASSGENTDTQYF. CDR3 DNA: TGCGCCAGCAGCGGTGAAAATACAGATACGCAGTATTTT. Full variable domain (missing parts from reference TRBV5-1 and TRBJ2-3): KAGVTQTPRYLIKTRGQQVTLSCSPISGHRSVSWYQQTPGQGLQFLFEYFSETQRNKGNFPGRFSGRQFSNSRSEMNVSTLELGDSALYLCASSGENTDTQYFGPGTRLTVL.

The chain combines TRBV24-1 with TRBJ1-2, with D unclear. Germline V lookup: CDR1 KGHDR, CDR2 SFDVKD. Deletions cut 0 bases from V and 6 bases from J, with 10 bases between. This CDR3 spans 14 amino acids. The CDR3, as DNA: TGTGCCACCAGTGATTTGCTGTCTCCCAATGGCTACACCTTC. Encoded protein: CATSDLLSPNGYTF.

The chain employs TRBV9 and TRBJ1-2; 8 bases map to TRBD1. The CDR3 spans 15 residues. Germline V gene data show CDR1 as SGDLS and CDR2 as YYNGEE. Losses at the gene ends were 4 bases for V and 3 bases for J; bases not matched to a gene: 8. CDR3 coding DNA: TGTGCCAGCAGCCCAGGGGGCGCCTCTGACTATGGCTACACCTTC. Protein sequence: CASSPGGASDYGYTF.

The chain recombines TRBV4-1 with TRBJ2-4; D ambiguous. CDR1 MGHRA and CDR2 YSYEKL come from the germline V gene. The V end was cut by 0 bases, the J end by 3 bases, with 24 bases between. This CDR3 is built from 20 residues. The CDR3, as DNA: TGCGCCAGCAGCCAAGACCGCGGAAAGTTCCAAGGGTTCGGCAAAAACATTCAGTACTTC. Translating it yields CASSQDRGKFQGFGKNIQYF.

On this clone itself: Mismatch with germline at one junction end may stem from a read error. This sample includes further DNA sequences coding for the same CDR3. The CDR3 here is CASRRQGANTGELFF. The CDR3 nucleotides read TGTGCCAGCAGAAGACAGGGCGCGAACACCGGGGAGTTGTTTTTT. V usage is TRBV28 and J usage is TRBJ2-2; 7 positions agree with TRBD1. CDR1 is MDHEN, CDR2 SYDVKM, per germline. This CDR3 spans 15 amino acids.

Points on this clone: Other DNA sequences in the same sample also yield this CDR3. V usage is TRBV5-1 and J usage is TRBJ1-3; TRBD1 is a possible D gene (5 bases). The CDR3 sequence is 15 residues long. Trimming left V 4 bases short and J 4 bases short, with 15 bases between. Germline CDR1 SGHRS, CDR2 YFSETQ. CDR3 coding DNA: TGCGCCAGCAGCCTCGTGCAGGGTTCAGGAAACACCATATATTTT. As protein: CASSLVQGSGNTIYF.

This chain uses TRBV7-9 with TRBJ1-6; possible D gene TRBD1, 5 bases. CDR1 and CDR2 from the germline V gene are SEHNR and FQNEAQ (reference sequence). The V and J ends lost 3 bases and 2 bases respectively, with 8 bases between them. The CDR3 is 15 residues long. CDR3 sequence (DNA): TGTGCCAGCAGCTTTAGGACACCCTATAATTCACCCCTCCACTTT. It translates to CASSFRTPYNSPLHF.

CDR3 sequence (DNA): TGTGCCAGCAGCTTGGCTGGTCGTTCCCGGATCATGAACACTGAAGCTTTCTTT. Protein product: CASSLAGRSRIMNTEAFF. The rearrangement joins TRBV5-6 to TRBJ1-1; no clear D gene. Deletions cut 0 bases from V and 0 bases from J, with 18 bases between. The CDR3 is 18 amino acids. CDR1 is SGHDT, CDR2 YYEEEE, per germline. Full variable domain (rest looked up from reference TRBV5-6 and TRBJ1-1): DAGVTQSPTHLIKTRGQQVTLRCSPKSGHDTVSWYQQALGQGPQFIFQYYEEEERQRGNFPDRFSGHQFPNYSSELNVNALLLGDSALYLCASSLAGRSRIMNTEAFFGQGTRLTVV.

The chain has TRBV7-8 and TRBJ2-1; D is perhaps TRBD1 (8 bases). CDR1 and CDR2 from the germline V gene are SGHVS and FQNEAQ. The V and J ends lost 8 bases and 7 bases respectively, with 24 bases between them. CDR3 size: 16 residues. The CDR3 DNA reads TGTGCCAGCCTCAGAACCAGACAGGGGAGGGGGAATGAGCAGTTCTTC. Its protein is CASLRTRQGRGNEQFF.

Comments on this clone: At one of its ends the junction is not consistent with the germline gene, which may arise from a read error. The J gene is TRBJ2-7, the V gene TRBV7-9; 12 bases agree with TRBD1. The CDR3 has 15 residues. From germline, CDR1 is SEHNR and CDR2 FQNEAQ (reference sequence). As DNA, the CDR3 is TGTGCCAGCAGCTTCGGGACAGGGGGCTCCAACGAGCAGTACTTC. This gives the protein CASSFGTGGSNEQYF.

J is TRBJ1-5 and V is TRBV5-1; D is unclear. Trimming took 1 base from V and 4 from J, leaving 12 bases between them. The germline V gene has CDR1 SGHRS and CDR2 YFSETQ. The CDR3 length is 15 residues. The CDR3 here is CASSLTAGGNQPQHF. The DNA of the CDR3 is TGCGCCAGCAGCTTGACAGCAGGAGGAAATCAGCCCCAGCATTTT.

The chain uses TRBV6-5 and TRBJ1-6; no clear D gene. Germline V CDR1 and CDR2: MNHEY, SVGAGI. This CDR3 spans 15 amino acids. V was shortened by 2 bases and J by 8 bases, with 13 bases between the two germline ends. The CDR3: CASSYQEGGDSPLHF. The CDR3 bases are TGTGCCAGCAGTTACCAGGAGGGCGGGGATTCACCCCTCCACTTT.

The V and J genes are TRBV9 and TRBJ1-3, with D perhaps matching TRBD1 (5 bases). Per the germline V gene, CDR1 is SGDLS and CDR2 is YYNGEE. Between the trimmed V and J ends, which lost 4 bases and 0 bases, there was a span of 11 bases. There are 15 residues in the CDR3. CDR3 protein: CASSPRDYSGNTIYF. In DNA form, the CDR3 reads TGTGCCAGCAGCCCCCGGGACTACTCTGGAAACACCATATATTTT. The whole variable domain, filled in from reference TRBV9 and TRBJ1-3, reads DSGVTQTPKHLITATGQRVTLRCSPRSGDLSVYWYQQSLDQGLQFLIQYYNGEERAKGNILERFSAQQFPDLHSELNLSSLELGDSALYFCASSPRDYSGNTIYFGEGSWLTVV.

The chain couples TRBV6-5 to TRBJ2-2; 7 bases line up with TRBD1. The CDR3 has 15 amino acids. The J segment lost 1 base and the V segment lost 2 bases, leaving 1 base of the junction unmatched. Per the germline V gene, CDR1 is MNHEY and CDR2 is SVGAGI. The CDR3 region has the DNA TGTGCCAGCAGTTACGGGGACAGGAACACCGGGGAGCTGTTTTTT. As protein: CASSYGDRNTGELFF.

The CDR3 reads CASSGQGLANTGELFF. CDR3 in DNA: TGTGCCAGCAGCGGACAGGGACTTGCGAACACCGGGGAGCTGTTTTTT. The chain uses TRBV2 and TRBJ2-2; 8 bases fit TRBD1. CDR1 is SNHLY and CDR2 is FYNNEI in the germline V gene. The length of the CDR3 is 16 residues. Germline trimming cut 6 bases from V and 0 bases from J; bases unmatched to any gene: 6.

The chain couples TRBV7-9 to TRBJ1-5; D call uncertain. CDR3 length: 13 amino acids. V was cut by 2 bases and J by 6 bases, with 8 bases left in between. Germline V gene sequence: CDR1 SEHNR, CDR2 FQNEAQ (reference sequence). The chain's CDR3 is CASSLYKGQPQHF. The DNA of the CDR3 is TGTGCCAGCAGCTTATATAAAGGTCAGCCCCAGCATTTT. Full variable domain (outside the CDR3, taken from reference TRBV7-9 and TRBJ1-5): DTGVSQNPRHKITKRGQNVTFRCDPISEHNRLYWYRQTLGQGPEFLTYFQNEAQLEKSRLLSDRFSAERPKGSFSTLEIQRTEQGDSAMYLCASSLYKGQPQHFGDGTRLSIL.

CDR3 residues: CASSEPGGVNTQYF. The CDR3 nucleotides read TGCGCCAGCAGTGAGCCCGGTGGCGTGAATACGCAGTATTTT. This rearrangement joins TRBV10-1 to TRBJ2-3; D is undetermined. This CDR3 has 14 residues. The V gene's germline CDR1 is WNHNN and CDR2 SYGVQD (reference sequence). Trimming removed 2 bases at V and 7 bases at J, with 13 bases between.

This clone was observed a few times. The rearrangement links TRBV6-5 to TRBJ1-1, with D possibly TRBD1 on 5 matching bases. The CDR3 totals 15 residues. V shed 6 bases and J shed 4 bases, with 18 bases lying between them. Germline CDR1 reads MNHEY; CDR2 reads SVGAGI. The CDR3 region is CASSQRGLGVTEAFF. CDR3 in DNA: TGTGCCAGCAGCCAGCGGGGGTTGGGGGTCACTGAAGCTTTCTTT.

The sample holds one count of this clone. The rearrangement links TRBV5-4 to TRBJ1-4; TRBD1 agrees at 7 bases. CDR1 and CDR2 (germline): SGHNT, YYREEE (reference sequence). V was clipped by 4 bases and J by 4 bases; unmatched bases: 13. The CDR3 is 17 amino acids. This CDR3 reads CASSPPPPGQSNEKLFF. In DNA, the CDR3 is TGTGCCAGCAGCCCACCCCCCCCGGGACAGAGTAATGAAAAACTGTTTTTT.

The chain joins TRBV7-2 to TRBJ2-7, with D perhaps matching TRBD1 or TRBD2 (5 bases each). The germline gives CDR1 SGHTA, CDR2 FQGNSA. V dropped 5 bases and J dropped 6 bases, with 20 bases sitting between them. The CDR3 length is 15 residues. CDR3 DNA sequence: TGTGCCAGCAGCCGCAGCAGGTGGGGGAACGTCGAGCAGTACTTC. Protein product: CASSRSRWGNVEQYF.

This chain connects TRBV5-1 to TRBJ1-4; D is unclear. The germline V and J ends were trimmed by 0 bases and 8 bases, with 8 bases remaining between them. The CDR3 totals 13 residues. The germline gives CDR1 SGHRS, CDR2 YFSETQ. The CDR3 loop is CASSLGVGEKLFF. Here the CDR3 DNA reads TGCGCCAGCAGCTTGGGTGTAGGAGAAAAACTGTTTTTT.